These T cell receptor beta chains were read from a single sample in a study of blood T cell repertoires in COVID-19. Profiled with immunoSEQ multiplex PCR; TCRdb holds only in-frame clones, not every one. This repertoire shows 200,000 to 250,000 clones, around 82% found once; its top ten account for about 12%. The sequenced sample consisted of peripheral blood. These receptors came from a middle-aged woman with acute or convalescent COVID-19. Each CDR3 is given with its conserved first and last residue. Fields, in order: D gene, clone size, J gene, V gene, CDR3 protein, CDR3 DNA. A D gene is named only where the DNA matches it firmly. Clone size is given for some rows only: seen once, a few or many times, or a class if the clone is expanded.

d_call: TRBD1
clone_size: -
j_call: TRBJ2-1
v_call: TRBV11-3
cdr3_aa: CASSADRGAYNEQFF
cdr3_nt: TGTGCCAGCAGCGCCGACAGGGGCGCGTACAATGAGCAGTTCTTC

d_call: -
clone_size: -
j_call: TRBJ1-1
v_call: TRBV11-1
cdr3_aa: CASSPGGGLGGTEAFF
cdr3_nt: TGTGCCAGCAGCCCTGGGGGAGGGCTCGGGGGCACTGAAGCTTTCTTT

d_call: -
clone_size: -
j_call: TRBJ2-7
v_call: TRBV3-1/TRBV3-2
cdr3_aa: CASSQDLAFSYEQYF
cdr3_nt: TGTGCCAGCAGCCAAGATCTGGCCTTCTCCTACGAGCAGTACTTC

d_call: -
clone_size: -
j_call: TRBJ1-3
v_call: TRBV2
cdr3_aa: CASSVSENTIYF
cdr3_nt: TGTGCCAGCAGTGTCAGCGAAAACACCATATATTTT

d_call: -
clone_size: -
j_call: TRBJ1-4
v_call: TRBV30
cdr3_aa: CAWRPRGGVVEKLFF
cdr3_nt: TGTGCCTGGAGACCCCGCGGGGGGGTGGTTGAAAAACTGTTTTTT

d_call: TRBD1
clone_size: -
j_call: TRBJ2-5
v_call: TRBV6-6
cdr3_aa: CASSYDRGTQETQYF
cdr3_nt: TGTGCCAGCAGTTACGACAGGGGTACTCAAGAGACCCAGTACTTC

d_call: -
clone_size: few
j_call: TRBJ1-5
v_call: TRBV5-1
cdr3_aa: CASSLDRKQPQHF
cdr3_nt: TGCGCCAGCAGCTTGGACAGGAAGCAGCCCCAGCATTTT

d_call: TRBD2
clone_size: -
j_call: TRBJ2-1
v_call: TRBV28
cdr3_aa: CASSFLEASGSFNEQFF
cdr3_nt: TGTGCCAGCAGTTTCCTCGAGGCTAGCGGGAGTTTCAATGAGCAGTTCTTC

d_call: TRBD2
clone_size: -
j_call: TRBJ2-3
v_call: TRBV7-8
cdr3_aa: CASSFPERGGTDTQYF
cdr3_nt: TGTGCCAGCAGCTTCCCCGAGCGGGGAGGCACAGATACGCAGTATTTT

d_call: -
clone_size: -
j_call: TRBJ1-1
v_call: TRBV27
cdr3_aa: CASSSRVGWDTEAFF
cdr3_nt: TGTGCCAGCAGTTCCCGGGTTGGTTGGGACACTGAAGCTTTCTTT

d_call: -
clone_size: -
j_call: TRBJ1-2
v_call: TRBV5-6
cdr3_aa: CASSFLDGYTF
cdr3_nt: TGTGCCAGCAGCTTCCTCGATGGCTACACCTTC

d_call: -
clone_size: once
j_call: TRBJ1-1
v_call: TRBV27
cdr3_aa: CASRITPGGGNTEAFF
cdr3_nt: TGTGCCAGCCGGATAACGCCCGGGGGGGGGAACACTGAAGCTTTCTTT

d_call: -
clone_size: -
j_call: TRBJ1-1
v_call: TRBV5-5
cdr3_aa: CASTKQGVFTEAFF
cdr3_nt: TGTGCCAGCACCAAACAGGGTGTGTTCACTGAAGCTTTCTTT

d_call: TRBD2
clone_size: -
j_call: TRBJ2-1
v_call: TRBV2
cdr3_aa: CASSALRGGSRNEQFF
cdr3_nt: TGTGCCAGCAGTGCCCTTCGCGGGGGGAGTCGCAATGAGCAGTTCTTC

d_call: -
clone_size: -
j_call: TRBJ1-2
v_call: TRBV2
cdr3_aa: CASSDWPVYGYTF
cdr3_nt: TGTGCCAGCAGTGACTGGCCAGTCTATGGCTACACCTTC

d_call: TRBD1
clone_size: -
j_call: TRBJ2-7
v_call: TRBV11-1
cdr3_aa: CASSLAQRQGDEQYF
cdr3_nt: TGTGCCAGCAGCTTAGCCCAACGACAGGGTGACGAGCAGTACTTC

d_call: -
clone_size: -
j_call: TRBJ2-2
v_call: TRBV6-4
cdr3_aa: CASSQYSSGRGTGELFF
cdr3_nt: TGTGCCAGCAGTCAATATTCCTCCGGGAGAGGCACCGGGGAGCTGTTTTTT

d_call: TRBD2
clone_size: -
j_call: TRBJ2-7
v_call: TRBV5-4
cdr3_aa: CASSFPGTSRYEQYF
cdr3_nt: TGTGCCAGCAGCTTCCCAGGGACTAGTCGGTACGAGCAGTACTTC

d_call: -
clone_size: -
j_call: TRBJ2-1
v_call: TRBV5-3
cdr3_aa: CARSLAAGHYNEQFF
cdr3_nt: TGTGCCAGAAGCTTGGCGGCAGGCCATTACAATGAGCAGTTCTTC

d_call: -
clone_size: -
j_call: TRBJ2-1
v_call: TRBV29-1
cdr3_aa: CSVVSYNEQFF
cdr3_nt: TGCAGCGTGGTGAGCTACAATGAGCAGTTCTTC

d_call: TRBD2
clone_size: -
j_call: TRBJ2-5
v_call: TRBV7-9
cdr3_aa: CASSFGLAGAETQYF
cdr3_nt: TGTGCCAGCAGCTTCGGGCTAGCGGGAGCGGAGACCCAGTACTTC

d_call: TRBD1
clone_size: many
j_call: TRBJ1-2
v_call: TRBV12-3/TRBV12-4
cdr3_aa: CASSRGTGSGYTF
cdr3_nt: TGTGCCAGCAGCCGAGGGACAGGGAGTGGCTACACCTTC

d_call: -
clone_size: -
j_call: TRBJ2-2
v_call: TRBV11-2
cdr3_aa: CASSLVGANTGELFF
cdr3_nt: TGTGCCAGCAGCTTAGTAGGGGCGAACACCGGGGAGCTGTTTTTT

d_call: -
clone_size: -
j_call: TRBJ1-1
v_call: TRBV19
cdr3_aa: CASQGRGTEAFF
cdr3_nt: TGTGCCAGTCAGGGGAGGGGGACTGAAGCTTTCTTT

d_call: TRBD2
clone_size: -
j_call: TRBJ2-1
v_call: TRBV7-8
cdr3_aa: CASARDYSNEQFF
cdr3_nt: TGTGCCAGCGCTAGGGACTACTCCAATGAGCAGTTCTTC

d_call: -
clone_size: -
j_call: TRBJ1-1
v_call: TRBV10-3
cdr3_aa: CATRVENTEAFF
cdr3_nt: TGTGCCACCCGGGTGGAGAACACTGAAGCTTTCTTT

d_call: TRBD1
clone_size: -
j_call: TRBJ2-7
v_call: TRBV7-2
cdr3_aa: CASSLRQGAFEQYF
cdr3_nt: TGTGCCAGCAGCTTACGACAGGGGGCCTTCGAGCAGTACTTC

d_call: TRBD1
clone_size: -
j_call: TRBJ1-5
v_call: TRBV19
cdr3_aa: CASSIGTGINQPQHF
cdr3_nt: TGTGCCAGTAGTATCGGGACAGGGATTAATCAGCCCCAGCATTTT

d_call: -
clone_size: -
j_call: TRBJ2-5
v_call: TRBV3-1/TRBV3-2
cdr3_aa: CASSHLPGETQYF
cdr3_nt: TGTGCCAGCAGCCACCTCCCCGGAGAGACCCAGTACTTC

d_call: -
clone_size: -
j_call: TRBJ2-7
v_call: TRBV19
cdr3_aa: CASSILATPYEQYF
cdr3_nt: TGTGCCAGTAGTATACTAGCGACTCCCTACGAGCAGTACTTC

d_call: TRBD2
clone_size: -
j_call: TRBJ2-7
v_call: TRBV30
cdr3_aa: CAWSVPSGTEQYF
cdr3_nt: TGTGCCTGGAGTGTACCTAGCGGGACCGAGCAGTACTTC

d_call: -
clone_size: -
j_call: TRBJ1-2
v_call: TRBV16
cdr3_aa: CASSPRTDPLGYTF
cdr3_nt: TGTGCCAGCAGCCCGAGGACAGACCCACTTGGCTACACCTTC

d_call: -
clone_size: -
j_call: TRBJ2-1
v_call: TRBV24-1
cdr3_aa: CATSDLGEKGSNEQFF
cdr3_nt: TGTGCCACCAGTGATTTGGGGGAGAAGGGTTCCAATGAGCAGTTCTTC

d_call: TRBD2
clone_size: -
j_call: TRBJ2-7
v_call: TRBV11-2
cdr3_aa: CASSSLAAGSYEQYF
cdr3_nt: TGTGCCAGCAGCTCTCTCGCAGCGGGATCCTACGAGCAGTACTTC

d_call: TRBD2
clone_size: -
j_call: TRBJ2-3
v_call: TRBV27
cdr3_aa: CASAGGDTQYF
cdr3_nt: TGTGCCAGCGCGGGGGGAGATACGCAGTATTTT

d_call: TRBD1
clone_size: -
j_call: TRBJ1-4
v_call: TRBV19
cdr3_aa: CATQPQGANEKLFF
cdr3_nt: TGTGCCACGCAGCCCCAGGGGGCCAATGAAAAACTGTTTTTT

d_call: -
clone_size: -
j_call: TRBJ2-1
v_call: TRBV5-1
cdr3_aa: CASSSEPTTRDEQFF
cdr3_nt: TGCGCCAGCAGCTCCGAACCGACCACTCGGGATGAGCAGTTCTTC

d_call: TRBD2
clone_size: -
j_call: TRBJ2-3
v_call: TRBV9
cdr3_aa: CASSATAGTSRGKQYF
cdr3_nt: TGTGCCAGCAGCGCCACAGCCGGGACTAGCAGAGGGAAGCAGTATTTT

d_call: TRBD2
clone_size: few
j_call: TRBJ2-2
v_call: TRBV5-1
cdr3_aa: CASSRSSGGYTGELFF
cdr3_nt: TGCGCCAGCAGTCGGTCTAGCGGGGGATACACCGGGGAGCTGTTTTTT

d_call: -
clone_size: -
j_call: TRBJ2-2
v_call: TRBV5-1
cdr3_aa: CASSLLGPTGTGELFF
cdr3_nt: TGCGCCAGCAGCTTGCTAGGTCCAACGGGCACCGGGGAGCTGTTTTTT

d_call: TRBD1
clone_size: -
j_call: TRBJ1-5
v_call: TRBV3-1/TRBV3-2
cdr3_aa: CASRRWTGKGF
cdr3_nt: TGTGCCAGCAGACGCTGGACAGGGAAGGGTTTT

d_call: TRBD2
clone_size: -
j_call: TRBJ2-3
v_call: TRBV27
cdr3_aa: CASSLRLAGGLPDTQYF
cdr3_nt: TGTGCCAGCAGTCTCCGACTAGCGGGGGGGCTCCCAGATACGCAGTATTTT

d_call: -
clone_size: -
j_call: TRBJ1-3
v_call: TRBV7-8
cdr3_aa: CASSPRGDGNTIYF
cdr3_nt: TGTGCCAGCAGCCCCCGCGGGGACGGAAACACCATATATTTT

d_call: -
clone_size: -
j_call: TRBJ1-3
v_call: TRBV9
cdr3_aa: CASSVGGRNKGNTIYF
cdr3_nt: TGTGCCAGCAGCGTAGGGGGCAGGAATAAGGGAAACACCATATATTTT

d_call: TRBD1
clone_size: few
j_call: TRBJ1-5
v_call: TRBV19
cdr3_aa: CASSTGQGRNQPQHF
cdr3_nt: TGTGCCAGTAGTACCGGACAGGGACGCAATCAGCCCCAGCATTTT

d_call: TRBD1
clone_size: -
j_call: TRBJ1-4
v_call: TRBV7-2
cdr3_aa: CASSPTGTNEKLFF
cdr3_nt: TGTGCCAGCAGCCCGACAGGGACTAATGAAAAACTGTTTTTT

d_call: TRBD2
clone_size: once
j_call: TRBJ2-7
v_call: TRBV6-6
cdr3_aa: CASSARLASYEQYF
cdr3_nt: TGTGCCAGCAGTGCCAGACTAGCGTCCTACGAGCAGTACTTC

d_call: TRBD1
clone_size: -
j_call: TRBJ2-1
v_call: TRBV12-3/TRBV12-4
cdr3_aa: CASGRGHNEQFF
cdr3_nt: TGTGCCAGCGGCAGGGGGCACAATGAGCAGTTCTTC

d_call: -
clone_size: medium-sized
j_call: TRBJ1-4
v_call: TRBV12-1
cdr3_aa: CASARGEGEKLFF
cdr3_nt: TGTGCCAGCGCAAGAGGGGAGGGCGAAAAACTGTTTTTT

d_call: -
clone_size: -
j_call: TRBJ2-5
v_call: TRBV18
cdr3_aa: CASSPRTVEETQYF
cdr3_nt: TGTGCCAGCTCACCTAGGACAGTGGAAGAGACCCAGTACTTC

d_call: TRBD1
clone_size: -
j_call: TRBJ2-2
v_call: TRBV10-2
cdr3_aa: CASSMDRGDLGGELFF
cdr3_nt: TGCGCCAGCAGTATGGACAGGGGTGATTTGGGCGGGGAGCTGTTTTTT

d_call: TRBD1
clone_size: -
j_call: TRBJ1-1
v_call: TRBV27
cdr3_aa: CASRRPGQGAYTEAFF
cdr3_nt: TGTGCCAGCAGAAGACCGGGACAGGGGGCATACACTGAAGCTTTCTTT

d_call: -
clone_size: -
j_call: TRBJ1-6
v_call: TRBV28
cdr3_aa: CASSFRRGSSPLHF
cdr3_nt: TGTGCCAGCAGTTTTAGAAGGGGCAGTTCACCCCTCCACTTT

d_call: TRBD1
clone_size: -
j_call: TRBJ2-3
v_call: TRBV24-1
cdr3_aa: CATSGLGTGEDTQYF
cdr3_nt: TGTGCCACCAGTGGACTTGGGACAGGAGAAGATACGCAGTATTTT

d_call: -
clone_size: -
j_call: TRBJ2-7
v_call: TRBV19
cdr3_aa: CASSPGRGMYEQYF
cdr3_nt: TGTGCCAGTAGTCCCGGACGCGGGATGTACGAGCAGTACTTC